A single sample gave rise to the 21 T cell receptor beta chains below, sequenced in a study of T cell clonality in common variable immunodeficiency. General study findings and limits: Fewer deletions and N-nucleotide insertions were reportedly seen in common variable immunodeficiency TCR beta sequences.

The antigens for these receptors are not known. The method was immunoSEQ multiplex PCR; TCRdb's version includes in-frame clones alone and lacks a portion of them. Observed in the sample are around 30,000 clones, none of them singletons. Sequencing was carried out using peripheral blood mononuclear cells. The source is a human donor with common variable immunodeficiency.

The table lists this clone with many counts. The read terminates 3 residues before the CDR3 end, so the remaining end is supplied by the germline J gene. The genes are TRBV7-3 and TRBJ2-1, with D hard to call. This CDR3 has 13 residues. CDR1 SGHTA and CDR2 FQGTGA come from the germline V gene. V dropped 2 bases and J dropped 5 bases, with 7 bases sitting between them. Here the CDR3 reads CASSLLADNEQFF. The CDR3 bases that were read are TGTGCCAGCAGCTTATTGGCGGACAATGAG.

In regard to this clone: The read halts 3 residues ahead of the CDR3 end, with the missing end drawn from the germline J gene. The chain employs TRBV30 and TRBJ2-7; a possible D gene is TRBD1 (5 bases). Trimming removed 4 bases from V and 2 bases from J, with 9 bases in between. Germline CDR1 is GTSNPN and CDR2 is SVGIG (reference sequence). The CDR3 consists of 12 residues. The CDR3 DNA, read in part, is TGTGCCTGGAAAATCAGGGCCTACGAG. Residues: CAWKIRAYE. The CDR3 in full is CAWKIRAYEQYF. Combining the CDR3 with reference TRBV30 and TRBJ2-7 gives the whole variable domain SQTIHQWPATLVQPVGSPLSLECTVEGTSNPNLYWYRQAAGRGLQLLFYSVGIGQISSEVPQNLSASRPQDRQFILSSKKLLLSDSGFYLCAWKIRAYEQYFGPGTRLTVT.

At least ten counts were recorded for this clone. The CDR3 end lies 3 residues beyond the end of the read and is filled in from the germline J gene. The chain recombines TRBV30 with TRBJ2-2; the D gene is possibly TRBD1 (5 bases). The CDR3 length is 15 residues. Germline assignment: CDR1 GTSNPN and CDR2 SVGIG (reference sequence). The V end was cut by 0 bases, the J end by 2 bases, with 10 bases between. CDR3 bases read: TGTGCCTGGAGTGTACAACAGGTTAACACCGGGGAG. Amino acids: CAWSVQQVNTGE. Given in full, the CDR3 is CAWSVQQVNTGELFF.

This clone showed up many times. The CDR3 goes on 3 residues after the read ends, and that part is filled in from the germline J gene. J is TRBJ2-1 and V is TRBV5-6; no firm D call. The germline CDR1 and CDR2 sequences are SGHDT and YYEEEE. There are 12 residues in the CDR3. Deletions cut 2 bases from V and 9 bases from J, with 9 bases between. The part of the CDR3 DNA that was read is TGTGCCAGCAGCTTTCTCCTACGTGAG. It codes for CASSFLLRE. The whole CDR3 region reads CASSFLLREQFF.

The table lists this clone with a few counts. The CDR3 end lies 3 residues beyond the end of the read and is filled in from the germline J gene. This chain links TRBV18 with TRBJ2-3, with D unresolved. Germline lookup yields CDR1 KGHSH and CDR2 LQKENI. The CDR3 runs to 12 residues. Trimming pared 2 bases from V and 6 bases from J, leaving 6 bases between. The CDR3: CASSPKGDTQYF. The sequenced part of the CDR3 DNA is TGTGCCAGCTCACCAAAAGGGGATACG.

This clone was observed a few times. The junction and the germline gene differ at one end; a read error may be behind it. The CDR3 is cut off 3 residues early in the read; its end comes from the germline J gene. The chain links TRBV18 to TRBJ1-5; 7 bases match TRBD1. CDR3 length: 18 amino acids. The germline V gene has CDR1 KGHSH and CDR2 LQKENI. The CDR3 reads CASSPRQGAIRGKQPQHF. The DNA read from the CDR3 is TGTGCCAGCTCACCGCGACAGGGTGCGATAAGGGGCAAGCAGCCC.

To note about this clone: The read stops 3 residues short of the end of the CDR3; the missing end is completed from the germline J gene. This sequence joins TRBV7-3 and TRBJ2-7, with 8 bases lining up with TRBD2. Germline V gives CDR1 SGHTA, CDR2 FQGTGA. Losses at the gene ends were 5 bases for V and 3 bases for J; bases not matched to a gene: 12. The CDR3 is 16 residues long. The CDR3 bases that were read are TGTGCCAGCAGCGACAGAACTAGCGGTAGCCACTACGAG. Translating it yields CASSDRTSGSHYE. The entire CDR3 is CASSDRTSGSHYEQYF.

This clone was observed many times. The read gets to within 3 residues of the CDR3 end, and the germline J gene fills in the rest. This chain links TRBV14 with TRBJ2-2, with D uncertain. CDR1 and CDR2 from the germline V gene are SGHDN and FVKESK. The CDR3 sequence is 15 residues long. The ends were cut back, 2 bases at V and 1 base at J, with 8 bases in the middle. The sequenced CDR3 bases are TGTGCCAGCAGCCAACTTAACGGGAACACCGGGGAG. It codes for CASSQLNGNTGE. The entire CDR3 is CASSQLNGNTGELFF.

This clone has at least ten counts. The read ends 3 residues shy of where the CDR3 ends; the end is completed using the germline J gene. This chain links TRBV20-1 with TRBJ2-7, with D tentatively TRBD2 (5 bases). Germline CDR1 reads DFQATT; CDR2 reads SNEGSKA (reference sequence). The V gene lost 6 bases and the J gene lost 0 bases, with 18 bases spanning the gap. This CDR3 is 15 amino acids long. The CDR3 bases that were read are TGCAGTGCGCCAAGGCCGCGGGCAGACTCCTACGAG. Protein: CSAPRPRADSYE. The entire CDR3 sequence reads CSAPRPRADSYEQYF.

Concerning this clone itself: The sequence runs out 3 residues before the end of the CDR3; the remainder is reconstructed from the germline J gene. The chain joins TRBV2 to TRBJ2-5; 9 bases fit TRBD1. The CDR3 runs to 14 residues. CDR1 is SNHLY and CDR2 is FYNNEI in the germline V gene. The ends lost 7 bases at V and 4 bases at J; junction bases unmatched: 7. The CDR3 reads CASTRDRGIETQYF. The covered CDR3 bases are TGTGCCAGCACCCGAGACAGGGGGATAGAGACC.

This clone was counted a few times. The observed sequence ends 3 residues before the CDR3 terminus, with the missing tail filled in from the germline J gene. The chain carries TRBV7-9 and TRBJ1-3, with 9 bases aligning to TRBD1. CDR1 is SEHNR and CDR2 is FQNEAQ in the germline V gene (reference sequence). J was trimmed by 7 bases and V by 5 bases; bases with no gene match: 6. CDR3 length: 14 residues. Partial CDR3 DNA: TGTGCCAGCAGCGGGGACAGGGATGACAACACC. Amino acids: CASSGDRDDNT. The entire CDR3 reads CASSGDRDDNTIYF.

This clone occurred a few times. The sequenced fragment ends 3 residues before the CDR3 boundary, so the rest is inferred from the germline J gene. The chain combines TRBV19 with TRBJ2-5, with D possibly matching TRBD2 (5 bases). V lost 1 base to trimming and J lost 6 bases, with 21 bases between them. From germline, CDR1 is LNHDA and CDR2 SQIVND (reference sequence). The CDR3 totals 17 residues. CDR3 DNA (partial): TGTGCCAGTAGTATAGTGACCATCCGGGGTAGCAATCAGACC. Translated, it gives CASSIVTIRGSNQT. The full CDR3 protein is CASSIVTIRGSNQTQYF.

With respect to this clone: The observed sequence ends 3 residues before the CDR3 terminus, with the missing tail filled in from the germline J gene. The V call is TRBV19, the J call TRBJ2-7, with 12 bases lining up with TRBD2. CDR3 size: 17 residues. V lost 5 bases to trimming and J lost 1 base; unmatched junction nucleotides: 9. Germline V CDR1 and CDR2: LNHDA, SQIVND (reference sequence). CDR3 bases read: TGTGCCAGTAGTCAACGGACTAGCGGGGATTATTCCTACGAG. Encoded protein: CASSQRTSGDYSYE. From start to end, the CDR3 is CASSQRTSGDYSYEQYF.

The table lists this clone with a few counts. The CDR3 end lies 3 residues beyond the end of the read and is filled in from the germline J gene. Additional DNA sequences in this sample encode the identical CDR3. The V gene is TRBV7-9, the J gene TRBJ1-5; TRBD1 agrees at 7 bases. This CDR3 has 15 residues. With V trimmed by 1 base and J by 2 bases, 2 bases remained unmatched. Germline V gene sequence: CDR1 SEHNR, CDR2 FQNEAQ (reference sequence). The CDR3 is CASSLGTGRNQPQHF. The part of the CDR3 DNA that was read is TGTGCCAGCAGCTTAGGGACAGGCCGCAATCAGCCC. Complete variable domain (other parts from reference TRBV7-9 and TRBJ1-5): DTGVSQNPRHKITKRGQNVTFRCDPISEHNRLYWYRQTLGQGPEFLTYFQNEAQLEKSRLLSDRFSAERPKGSFSTLEIQRTEQGDSAMYLCASSLGTGRNQPQHFGDGTRLSIL.

This clone was counted between two and nine times. The read terminates 3 residues ahead of where the CDR3 ends, so the germline J gene completes it. V and J are TRBV20-1 and TRBJ2-5; 8 bases align to TRBD1. CDR3 length equals 12 residues. The germline V gene has CDR1 DFQATT and CDR2 SNEGSKA (reference sequence). V gave up 6 bases and J gave up 6 bases; unmatched junction bases: 6. CDR3 bases read: TGCAGTGCGAGGACAGGGCTGAAGACC. Its translation: CSARTGLKT. The entire CDR3 reads CSARTGLKTQYF.

This clone showed up many times. The missing CDR3 end, 3 residues past where the read stops, is filled in from the germline J gene. The V and J genes are TRBV5-1 and TRBJ1-2, with TRBD1 as a possible D gene (5 bases). Germline V gene data show CDR1 as SGHRS and CDR2 as YFSETQ. V lost 1 base and J lost 1, with 5 bases in between. The CDR3 runs to 13 residues. Incomplete CDR3 DNA: TGCGCCAGCAGCTTGAGGGGTAACTATGGC. Its protein product is CASSLRGNYG. The full CDR3 reads CASSLRGNYGYTF.

There are many counts of this clone. The read is 3 residues too short to cover the CDR3 end, so that end is filled in from the germline J gene. The chain employs TRBV10-3 and TRBJ2-3; D remains ambiguous. Germline lookup yields CDR1 ENHRY and CDR2 SYGVKD. V was clipped by 0 bases and J by 2 bases, with 3 bases between them. This CDR3 comprises 13 residues. CDR3 bases read: TGTGCCATCAGTGAGTCACTCACAGATACG. Its translation is CAISESLTDT. The complete CDR3 protein is CAISESLTDTQYF.

Remarks on this clone: The read terminates 3 residues ahead of where the CDR3 ends, so the germline J gene completes it. This rearrangement joins TRBV18 to TRBJ2-7; TRBD1 aligns across 7 bases. CDR3 size: 15 residues. Germline CDR1 and CDR2: KGHSH and LQKENI. Trimming removed 2 bases from V and 2 bases from J; junction bases left unmatched: 6. CDR3 loop: CASSPGTGAAYEQYF. The DNA read from the CDR3 is TGTGCCAGCTCACCAGGAACAGGGGCGGCCTACGAG.

This clone was seen many times. The CDR3 goes on 3 residues after the read ends, and that part is filled in from the germline J gene. The rearrangement links TRBV4-1 to TRBJ1-4; a possible D gene is TRBD1 (5 bases). The germline V and J ends were trimmed by 5 bases and 6 bases, with 13 bases remaining between them. Germline V gene lookup returns CDR1 MGHRA and CDR2 YSYEKL. There are 14 residues in the CDR3. The DNA read from the CDR3 is TGCGCCAGCAGCTCCGGCCAGGGATATGAAAAA. Translated, it gives CASSSGQGYEK. The complete CDR3 reads CASSSGQGYEKLFF.

As for this clone: The read stops 3 residues short of the end of the CDR3; the missing end is completed from the germline J gene. This chain connects TRBV29-1 to TRBJ2-5; weak D call: TRBD1 (6 bases). Germline lookup yields CDR1 SQVTM and CDR2 ANQGSEA. The CDR3 totals 12 residues. With 6 bases removed from V and 4 bases from J, the gap between germline ends came to 12 bases. The sequenced part of the CDR3 DNA is TGCAGCGTACTACAGGGACCAGAGACC. Protein: CSVLQGPET. The whole CDR3 protein reads CSVLQGPETQYF. The full variable domain, completed using reference TRBV29-1 and TRBJ2-5, is SAVISQKPSRDICQRGTSLTIQCQVDSQVTMMFWYRQQPGQSLTLIATANQGSEATYESGFVIDKFPISRPNLTFSTLTVSNMSPEDSSIYLCSVLQGPETQYFGPGTRLLVL.

Points on this clone: The sequenced fragment ends 3 residues before the CDR3 boundary, so the rest is inferred from the germline J gene. This sequence joins TRBV18 and TRBJ1-2; D possibly corresponds to TRBD1 (6 bases). Germline CDR1 KGHSH, CDR2 LQKENI. Trimming removed 6 bases from V and 3 bases from J, with 20 bases in between. The CDR3 totals 16 residues. Partial CDR3 DNA: TGTGCCAGCTCCCCAACCCCGGGGACAACGGACTATGGC. Translation gives CASSPTPGTTDYG. The whole CDR3 region reads CASSPTPGTTDYGYTF.